One and the same sample provided the 29 T cell receptor beta chains below, sequenced in a study of shared clonotypes between healthy human individuals. Method: immunoSEQ multiplex PCR; TCRdb's copy keeps in-frame clones and lacks some. This sample has about 490,000 clones, with approximately 78% found just once. Sequenced material: PBMCs. The receptors here all came from a woman in her thirties or forties in good health. Some clones in this sample may be carry-over from other donors' samples.

The chain employs TRBV6-6 and TRBJ2-7; D is perhaps TRBD2 (6 bases). This CDR3 region has 14 residues. Germline V gene sequence: CDR1 MNHNY, CDR2 SVGAGI (reference sequence). V lost 2 bases, J lost 5 bases, and 13 bases lay in between. Written as DNA, the CDR3 is TGTGCCAGCAGTTACCTCGGGAGAGGGAACGAGCAGTACTTC. This sequence encodes CASSYLGRGNEQYF.

The chain uses TRBV30 and TRBJ2-5, with D perhaps TRBD2 (6 bases). V dropped 2 bases and J dropped 11 bases, with 12 bases sitting between them. Germline CDR1 reads GTSNPN; CDR2 reads SVGIG (reference sequence). The CDR3 has 11 residues. The CDR3 DNA is TGTGCCTGGAGTTTGGGCGGGGAGCAGTACTTC. It is translated as CAWSLGGEQYF.

The rearrangement links TRBV7-9 to TRBJ2-7; tentative D call: TRBD2 (6 bases). Trimming left V 1 base short and J 6 bases short, with 10 bases between. The CDR3 is made up of 13 amino acids. CDR1 is SEHNR and CDR2 is FQNEAQ in the germline V gene (reference sequence). For the CDR3, the DNA is TGTGCCAGCAGCTTAGACATCGGGGGCGAGCAGTACTTC. This encodes CASSLDIGGEQYF. The variable domain in full, completed from reference TRBV7-9 and TRBJ2-7, reads DTGVSQNPRHKITKRGQNVTFRCDPISEHNRLYWYRQTLGQGPEFLTYFQNEAQLEKSRLLSDRFSAERPKGSFSTLEIQRTEQGDSAMYLCASSLDIGGEQYFGPGTRLTVT.

The V call is TRBV7-2, the J call TRBJ1-2, with D perhaps TRBD1 (5 bases). This CDR3 is 13 amino acids long. CDR1 SGHTA and CDR2 FQGNSA come from the germline V gene. Deletions cut 5 bases from V and 8 bases from J, with 15 bases between. In nucleotides, the CDR3 is TGTGCCAGCAGCGCCGACAGACTAACGGGCTACACCTTC. This sequence encodes CASSADRLTGYTF.

The chain combines TRBV18 with TRBJ2-3, with 7 bases matching TRBD2. The CDR3 runs 17 residues. Germline trimming cut 1 base from V and 4 bases from J; bases unmatched to any gene: 11. Germline CDR1 reads KGHSH; CDR2 reads LQKENI. In nucleotides, the CDR3 is TGTGCCAGCTCACCACGGGCGCGCGGGAGTGGGTCAGATACGCAGTATTTT. Protein product: CASSPRARGSGSDTQYF.

This clone was found once. V is TRBV27 and J is TRBJ2-1; 9 bases match TRBD2. Germline loops: CDR1 MNHEY, CDR2 SMNVEV (reference sequence). V trimming: 7 bases; J trimming: 2 bases; junction bases outside the gene matches: 18. The CDR3 totals 19 residues. The chain's CDR3 is CASKSPLAGRGLTYNEQFF. As DNA, the CDR3 is TGTGCCAGCAAGAGTCCCCTAGCGGGAAGGGGGTTGACCTACAATGAGCAGTTCTTC.

About this clone: Other DNA sequences in this specimen translate into the identical CDR3. The chain has TRBV27 and TRBJ2-2; D perhaps matches TRBD2 (6 bases). Trimming cost V 8 bases and J 1 base, with 11 bases left between them. The V gene's germline CDR1 is MNHEY and CDR2 SMNVEV (reference sequence). CDR3 length equals 14 residues. In DNA, the CDR3 is TGTGCCAGCCGGAGGGGCAGGAACACCGGGGAGCTGTTTTTT. It translates to CASRRGRNTGELFF.

J is TRBJ2-1 and V is TRBV4-2; 10 positions match TRBD2. The CDR3 loop spans 18 amino acids. Germline V gene sequence: CDR1 LGHNA, CDR2 YNFKEQ. V shed 0 bases, J shed 7 bases, and the junction held 12 bases outside the gene matches. CDR3 DNA: TGTGCCAGCAGCCAAGATCGGGGGGAGGGACTAGCGACGAATGAGCAGTTCTTC. This gives the protein CASSQDRGEGLATNEQFF.

V and J are TRBV6-6 and TRBJ1-6; D perhaps matches TRBD1 (6 bases). V was clipped by 5 bases and J by 5 bases, with 13 bases between them. This CDR3 has 15 residues. The germline CDR1 and CDR2 sequences are MNHNY and SVGAGI (reference sequence). CDR3 bases: TGTGCCAGCAGTGCAATCAGGGGCGATAATTCACCCCTCCACTTT. Its translation: CASSAIRGDNSPLHF.

The chain couples TRBV5-5 to TRBJ1-5; possible D gene TRBD1, 6 bases. This CDR3 has 16 amino acids. V was cut by 0 bases and J by 5 bases, with 15 bases left in between. Per germline, CDR1 SGHKS and CDR2 YYEKEE (reference sequence). The CDR3 coding sequence is TGTGCCAGCAGCTTGGTCCCCATAAGGGGGGATCAGCCCCAGCATTTT. Protein sequence: CASSLVPIRGDQPQHF.

The rearrangement joins TRBV10-3 to TRBJ2-1; tentatively, D is TRBD1 (6 bases). The V end was cut by 7 bases, the J end by 4 bases, with 20 bases between. Germline-derived CDR1 and CDR2 are ENHRY and SYGVKD. This CDR3 has 16 residues. CDR3 DNA sequence: TGTGCCATCAAAATACAGGGTGGGGCGGATTACAATGAGCAGTTCTTC. It translates to CAIKIQGGADYNEQFF.

As concerns this clone: Other DNA sequences in this sample translate to the same CDR3. The J gene is TRBJ2-2, the V gene TRBV5-6, with D possibly TRBD1 on 6 matching bases. The V end lost 0 bases, the J end lost 5 bases, and 17 bases lay between the germline ends. Per germline, CDR1 SGHDT and CDR2 YYEEEE. CDR3 length equals 17 residues. CDR3 nucleotide sequence: TGTGCCAGCAGCTTGGGCTCCGGGACAAGGGGGACCGGGGAGCTGTTTTTT. Protein product: CASSLGSGTRGTGELFF.

The chain has TRBV29-1 and TRBJ2-7; D tentatively fits TRBD1 or TRBD2 (6 bases each). V was pared by 4 bases and J by 3 bases, with 13 bases between. The germline V gene encodes CDR1 SQVTM and CDR2 ANQGSEA. The CDR3 sequence is 13 residues long. The CDR3 coding sequence is TGCAGCGTTGGGGGGCGGGGACTCTACGAGCAGTACTTC. Residues: CSVGGRGLYEQYF.

This clone was seen only once. J is TRBJ2-5 and V is TRBV29-1, with unresolved D. CDR1 is SQVTM, CDR2 ANQGSEA, per germline. V was clipped by 7 bases and J by 1 base, with 13 bases between them. The CDR3 has 13 residues. The CDR3, as DNA: TGCAGCGCTTCCGGTCAGTCCCAAGAGACCCAGTACTTC. It is translated as CSASGQSQETQYF.

The chain employs TRBV28 and TRBJ1-2; D remains ambiguous. V was trimmed by 10 bases and J by 3 bases, leaving 12 bases between them. Germline V CDR1 and CDR2: MDHEN, SYDVKM. The CDR3 consists of 12 residues. CDR3 in amino acids: CATSLQHYGYTF. CDR3 DNA sequence: TGTGCCACATCGCTGCAACACTATGGCTACACCTTC.

There are a few counts of this clone. V usage is TRBV11-2 and J usage is TRBJ1-2; the D gene is possibly TRBD1 (6 bases). In germline, CDR1 is SGHAT, CDR2 FQNNGV. V dropped 1 base and J dropped 4 bases, with 10 bases sitting between them. The CDR3 runs to 14 residues. The CDR3 nucleotides are TGTGCCAGCAGCTTAGGGGGGCATGGCTATGGCTACACCTTC. Its protein is CASSLGGHGYGYTF.

CDR3 amino acids: CASSDSETGSEAFF. Written as DNA, the CDR3 is TGTGCCAGCAGTGACTCTGAGACAGGGAGTGAAGCTTTCTTT. The chain is built from TRBV6-4 and TRBJ1-1; 7 bases line up with TRBD1. Looked up from germline, CDR1 is MRHNA and CDR2 is SNTAGT. The CDR3 has 14 residues. The V segment lost 0 bases and the J segment 7 bases; nucleotides outside the gene matches: 5.

The chain employs TRBV7-5 and TRBJ1-4; the table's D gene call, TRBD1, was not cross checked with the DNA. TRBV7-5 represents a pseudogene. The CDR3 totals 16 residues. CDR3 sequence reads: CVGRGLMGSTNEKLFF. The CDR3, as DNA: TGTGTCGGCAGGGGTTTAATGGGGTCAACTAATGAAAAACTGTTTTTT.

V is TRBV7-3 and J is TRBJ1-1; perhaps TRBD1 as D (6 bases). The V gene lost 0 bases and the J gene lost 7 bases, with 15 bases spanning the gap. Germline CDR1 SGHTA, CDR2 FQGTGA. This CDR3 has 15 residues. The CDR3 spells CASSLTVGGQSEAFF. The DNA of the CDR3 is TGTGCCAGCAGCTTAACCGTCGGGGGGCAAAGTGAAGCTTTCTTT.

The chain links TRBV14 to TRBJ2-1; tentatively, D is TRBD1 or TRBD2 (6 bases each). This CDR3 is built from 14 residues. Germline CDR1 is SGHDN and CDR2 is FVKESK. V lost 1 base, J lost 10 bases, and 14 bases lay in between. The CDR3: CASSQAWGAGEQFF. CDR3 in DNA: TGTGCCAGCAGCCAAGCGTGGGGGGCCGGGGAGCAGTTCTTC.

The CDR3 spells CASSRGVDGTDTQYF. CDR3 sequence (DNA): TGTGCCAGCAGCAGAGGGGTGGACGGCACAGATACGCAGTATTTT. The chain joins TRBV7-2 to TRBJ2-3; tentatively, D is TRBD1 or TRBD2 (5 bases each). The germline CDR1 and CDR2 sequences are SGHTA and FQGNSA. V shed 5 bases and J shed 1 base, with 13 bases lying between them. The CDR3 length is 15 residues.

The chain combines TRBV4-1 with TRBJ2-1, with a weak D call TRBD1 (6 bases). CDR3 length: 17 residues. Germline CDR1 and CDR2: MGHRA and YSYEKL. Trimming removed 0 bases from V and 0 bases from J, with 12 bases in between. Here the CDR3 reads CASSQDVTGSSYNEQFF. As DNA, the CDR3 is TGCGCCAGCAGCCAAGACGTCACAGGGAGCTCCTACAATGAGCAGTTCTTC.

Points on this clone: Other DNA sequences within the sample encode an identical CDR3. The V and J genes are TRBV28 and TRBJ2-5; 14 bases are shared with TRBD2. The CDR3 totals 16 residues. CDR1 is MDHEN, CDR2 SYDVKM, per germline. V trimming: 5 bases; J trimming: 5 bases; junction bases outside the gene matches: 7. The chain's CDR3 is CASSPGTSGSGETQYF. The CDR3, as DNA: TGTGCCAGCAGTCCCGGGACTAGCGGGAGCGGGGAGACCCAGTACTTC.

This chain connects TRBV28 to TRBJ2-7; D is possibly TRBD2 (6 bases). Trimming cost V 7 bases and J 1 base, with 11 bases left between them. From germline, CDR1 is MDHEN and CDR2 SYDVKM. This CDR3 region has 13 residues. The chain's CDR3 is CASNSGGSYEQYF. The DNA for the CDR3 is TGTGCCAGCAACTCTGGGGGGTCCTACGAGCAGTACTTC.

The V call is TRBV2, the J call TRBJ1-1; D not resolved. Germline V CDR1 and CDR2: SNHLY, FYNNEI. The CDR3 length is 13 residues. V was cut by 9 bases and J by 5 bases, with 16 bases left in between. Here the CDR3 reads CASSKERKTEAFF. The CDR3 DNA follows: TGTGCCAGTTCCAAGGAACGGAAGACTGAAGCTTTCTTT. The full variable domain, with the rest looked up from reference TRBV2 and TRBJ1-1, is EPEVTQTPSHQVTQMGQEVILRCVPISNHLYFYWYRQILGQKVEFLVSFYNNEISEKSEIFDDQFSVERPDGSNFTLKIRSTKLEDSAMYFCASSKERKTEAFFGQGTRLTVV.

This clone showed up just a few times. The rearrangement uses TRBV12-2 and TRBJ2-3; the listed D gene, TRBD2, was not tested against the DNA. TRBV12-2 has pseudogene status. The CDR3 has 17 residues. CDR3 DNA: TGTGCAAGTCGCTTAGCAGGTAGCGGGCTCTGCACAGATACGCAGTATTTT. It specifies CASRLAGSGLCTDTQYF.

The rearrangement uses TRBV5-1 and TRBJ2-3; TRBD2 matches at 8 bases. The germline V gene has CDR1 SGHRS and CDR2 YFSETQ. The CDR3 contains 15 residues. The ends lost 7 bases at V and 2 bases at J; junction bases unmatched: 9. This CDR3 is CASHRLAGSTDTQYF. CDR3 bases: TGCGCCAGCCACCGCTTAGCGGGATCCACAGATACGCAGTATTTT.

The chain combines TRBV23-1 with TRBJ2-5; 9 nucleotides agree with TRBD2. TRBV23-1 has ORF status, its function being uncertain. Losses at the gene ends were 11 bases for V and 4 bases for J; bases not matched to a gene: 26. This CDR3 has 19 amino acids. CDR3 sequence reads: CAGVCPREGLFGRAETQYF. In nucleotides, the CDR3 is TGCGCCGGGGTTTGCCCGCGGGAGGGCCTTTTTGGGCGGGCAGAGACCCAGTACTTC.

The CDR3 coding sequence is TGTGCCAGCTCCGCCGGTATTACTGGCACAGATACGCAGTATTTT. Translating gives CASSAGITGTDTQYF. The chain has TRBV18 and TRBJ2-3, with unresolved D. This CDR3 is built from 15 residues. The germline V gene has CDR1 KGHSH and CDR2 LQKENI. The ends were cut back, 6 bases at V and 1 base at J, with 14 bases in the middle.